These T cell receptor beta chains were read from a single sample in a study of blood T cell repertoires in COVID-19. Assay: immunoSEQ multiplex PCR; the TCRdb copy retains only in-frame clones and omits some. The table has 200,000 to 300,000 clones, 70% to 85% seen once; the top ten hold about 9.6%. Sequenced sample: peripheral blood. The origin of the receptors is an elderly man with acute or convalescent COVID-19. Each CDR3 is given with its conserved first and last residue.

j_call v_call cdr3_aa
TRBJ2-3 TRBV7-3 CASSLRSGYSTDTQYF
TRBJ2-1 TRBV7-9 CATRSYNEQFF
TRBJ1-1 TRBV7-9 CASSPADREAFF
TRBJ1-5 TRBV5-6 CASSSMRYGQGNQPQHF
TRBJ2-7 TRBV7-9 CASSFLAGTPREQYF
TRBJ1-1 TRBV27 CASSLTTGFDTEAFF
TRBJ2-5 TRBV5-1 CASSRTRTSGNQETQYF
TRBJ1-2 TRBV29-1 CSVGGGHIYGYTF
TRBJ2-1 TRBV5-1 CASSPGTTYNEQFF
TRBJ1-2 TRBV12-5 CASGLGLGGGYTF
TRBJ2-7 TRBV27 CASSPWTSGSYEQYF
TRBJ1-3 TRBV24-1 CATGEGGRVGNTIYF
TRBJ2-7 TRBV18 CASSPAGGNSYEQYF
TRBJ2-1 TRBV7-6 CASSDRAGGPFGNEQFF
TRBJ2-2 TRBV11-2 CASSLGTGYTGELFF
TRBJ2-3 TRBV5-1 CASSLATSTDTQYF
TRBJ2-5 TRBV4-1 CASSHNEQETQYF
TRBJ2-3 TRBV12-3/TRBV12-4 CASSQRVDTQYF
TRBJ1-1 TRBV12-3/TRBV12-4 CASSRRGPSEAFF
TRBJ2-2 TRBV7-3 CASSFGTAAGELFF
TRBJ1-5 TRBV4-1 CASSQILGPQPQHF
TRBJ1-6 TRBV5-1 CASSLAQGSYNSPLHF
TRBJ2-7 TRBV2 CAINRRRGSYEQYF
TRBJ1-2 TRBV28 CASRPGRVLGYTF
TRBJ1-2 TRBV2 CASSVKLLDGYTF
TRBJ2-2 TRBV4-2 CASSQEATSGSRFF
TRBJ1-2 TRBV5-5 CASSWTLGQNYGYTF
TRBJ2-5 TRBV5-4 CASSLGTEGLGRETQYF
TRBJ1-6 TRBV5-1 CASSFLGTGLSPLHF
TRBJ2-7 TRBV1 CTSSHRPSGGAPF
TRBJ2-7 TRBV28 CASSLQGARSYEQYF
TRBJ2-3 TRBV6-5 CASSWGPDSTDTQYF
TRBJ2-7 TRBV3-1/TRBV3-2 CASSPQWGATFSYEQYF
TRBJ1-2 TRBV30 CAWSSRAARRDIYGYTF
TRBJ2-3 TRBV7-9 CASSPGHRSTETQYF
TRBJ1-1 TRBV5-5 CASSLLDTEAFF
TRBJ1-4 TRBV7-9 CASSGRQGVNEKLFF
TRBJ1-1 TRBV7-9 CASSLTGGYTEAFF
TRBJ1-5 TRBV5-4 CASSITGTGNKGGQPQHF
TRBJ2-7 TRBV11-2 CASSADGRERPYEQYF
TRBJ1-1 TRBV5-5 CASSPGGVLGTEAFF
TRBJ2-1 TRBV24-1 CATSDSSLRDEQFF
TRBJ1-6 TRBV30 CAWNLGQGINSPLHF
TRBJ1-1 TRBV11-2 CASSLDQGKAFF
TRBJ1-2 TRBV6-5 CASSYSSRNNYGYTF
TRBJ2-7 TRBV28 CASSSTPRVMYF
TRBJ2-7 TRBV24-1 CATSGPGQGGYEQYF
TRBJ2-2 TRBV5-1 CASSSRDNPRNTGELFF
TRBJ1-6 TRBV5-3 CARSSVQGRSSYNSPLHF
TRBJ2-7 TRBV7-9 CASSPGQIVTYEQYF
TRBJ1-2 TRBV5-1 CASSFQGESYGYTF
TRBJ1-2 TRBV11-1 CASSPGGRQNYGYTF
TRBJ1-4 TRBV7-9 CASRPTGGAHEKLFF
TRBJ1-2 TRBV2 CASSEQGPYGYTF
TRBJ1-4 TRBV3-1/TRBV3-2 CASSQLSSTGVRNEKLFF
TRBJ2-7 TRBV2 CASSVDSHPGYEQYF